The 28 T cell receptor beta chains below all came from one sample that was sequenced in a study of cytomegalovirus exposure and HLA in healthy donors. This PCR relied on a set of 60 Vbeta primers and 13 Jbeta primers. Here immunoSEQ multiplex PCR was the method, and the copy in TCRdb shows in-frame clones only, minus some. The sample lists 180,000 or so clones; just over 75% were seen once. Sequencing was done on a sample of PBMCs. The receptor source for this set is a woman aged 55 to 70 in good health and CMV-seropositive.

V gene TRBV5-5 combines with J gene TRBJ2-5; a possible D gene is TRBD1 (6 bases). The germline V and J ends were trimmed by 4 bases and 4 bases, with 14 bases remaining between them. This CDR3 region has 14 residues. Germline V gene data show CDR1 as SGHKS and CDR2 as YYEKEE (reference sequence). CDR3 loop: CASSPGQLRETQYF. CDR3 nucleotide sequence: TGTGCCAGCAGCCCGGGACAACTCCGAGAGACCCAGTACTTC.

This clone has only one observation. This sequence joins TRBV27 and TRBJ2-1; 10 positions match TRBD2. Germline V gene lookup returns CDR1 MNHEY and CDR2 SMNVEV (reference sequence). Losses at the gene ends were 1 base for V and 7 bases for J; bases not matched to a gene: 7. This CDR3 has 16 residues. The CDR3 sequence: CASSLLASGSSNEQFF. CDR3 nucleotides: TGTGCCAGCAGTTTATTAGCTAGCGGGAGTTCAAATGAGCAGTTCTTC.

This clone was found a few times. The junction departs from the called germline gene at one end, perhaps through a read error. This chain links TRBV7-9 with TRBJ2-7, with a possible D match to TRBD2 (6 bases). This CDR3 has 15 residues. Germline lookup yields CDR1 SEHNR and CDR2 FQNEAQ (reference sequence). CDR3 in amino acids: CSSSLVSGRNYEQYF. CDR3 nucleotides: TGTTCCAGCAGCCTGGTCTCAGGGAGGAACTACGAGCAGTACTTC.

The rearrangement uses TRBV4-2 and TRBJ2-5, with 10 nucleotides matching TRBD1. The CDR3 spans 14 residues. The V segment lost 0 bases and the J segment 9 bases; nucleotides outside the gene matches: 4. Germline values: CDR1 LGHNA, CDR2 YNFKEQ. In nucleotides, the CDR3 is TGTGCCAGCAGCCAAGAGGACAGGGGGAAGGCCCAGTACTTC. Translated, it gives CASSQEDRGKAQYF.

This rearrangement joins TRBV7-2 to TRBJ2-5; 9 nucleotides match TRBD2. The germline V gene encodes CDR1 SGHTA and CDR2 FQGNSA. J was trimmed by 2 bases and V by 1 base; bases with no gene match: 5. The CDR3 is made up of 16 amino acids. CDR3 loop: CASSLVPSGAQETQYF. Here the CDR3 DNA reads TGTGCCAGCAGCTTAGTGCCTAGCGGGGCTCAAGAGACCCAGTACTTC.

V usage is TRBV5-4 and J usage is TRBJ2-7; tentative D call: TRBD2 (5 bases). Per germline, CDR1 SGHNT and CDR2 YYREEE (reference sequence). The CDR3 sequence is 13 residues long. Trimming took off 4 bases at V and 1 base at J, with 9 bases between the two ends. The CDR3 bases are TGTGCCAGCAGCCCAACTAGTTCCTACGAGCAGTACTTC. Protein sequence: CASSPTSSYEQYF.

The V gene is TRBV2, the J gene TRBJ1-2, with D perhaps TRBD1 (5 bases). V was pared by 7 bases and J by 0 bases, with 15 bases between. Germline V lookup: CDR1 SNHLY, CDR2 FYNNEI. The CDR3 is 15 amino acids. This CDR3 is CASIDRKLANYGYTF. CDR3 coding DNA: TGTGCCAGCATAGACAGAAAGTTAGCTAACTATGGCTACACCTTC.

In DNA, the CDR3 is TGTGCCAGCAGCCCGAGGCAGGGAGGGAATGAAAAACTGTTTTTT. This codes for CASSPRQGGNEKLFF. The chain couples TRBV6-5 to TRBJ1-4; possible D gene TRBD1, 5 bases. This CDR3 has 15 residues. The V end lost 6 bases, the J end lost 5 bases, and 16 bases lay between the germline ends. From germline, CDR1 is MNHEY and CDR2 SVGAGI.

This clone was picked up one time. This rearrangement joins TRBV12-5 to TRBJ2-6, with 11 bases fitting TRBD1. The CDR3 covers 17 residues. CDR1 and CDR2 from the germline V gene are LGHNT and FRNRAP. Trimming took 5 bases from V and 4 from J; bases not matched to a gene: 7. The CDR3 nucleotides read TGTGCTAGTGGTCCCGGGACAGGGGGAGCCGGGGCCAACGTCCTGACTTTC. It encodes CASGPGTGGAGANVLTF. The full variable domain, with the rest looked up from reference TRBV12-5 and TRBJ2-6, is DARVTQTPRHKVTEMGQEVTMRCQPILGHNTVFWYRQTMMQGLELLAYFRNRAPLDDSGMPKDRFSAEMPDATLATLKIQPSEPRDSAVYFCASGPGTGGAGANVLTFGAGSRLTVL.

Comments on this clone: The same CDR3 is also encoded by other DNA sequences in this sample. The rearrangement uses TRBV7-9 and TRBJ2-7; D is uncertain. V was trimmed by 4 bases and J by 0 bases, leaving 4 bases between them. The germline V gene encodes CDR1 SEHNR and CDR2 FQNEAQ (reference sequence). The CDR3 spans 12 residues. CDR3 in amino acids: CASSSSSYEQYF. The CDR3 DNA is TGTGCCAGCAGCTCCTCCTCCTACGAGCAGTACTTC.

Here the CDR3 reads CASSQETSGGAQETQYF. The CDR3 DNA is TGCGCCAGCAGCCAAGAAACTAGCGGGGGGGCCCAAGAGACCCAGTACTTC. The rearrangement uses TRBV4-1 and TRBJ2-5, with 13 bases matching TRBD2. V was clipped by 0 bases and J by 1 base; unmatched bases: 2. The germline gives CDR1 MGHRA, CDR2 YSYEKL. The CDR3 covers 17 residues.

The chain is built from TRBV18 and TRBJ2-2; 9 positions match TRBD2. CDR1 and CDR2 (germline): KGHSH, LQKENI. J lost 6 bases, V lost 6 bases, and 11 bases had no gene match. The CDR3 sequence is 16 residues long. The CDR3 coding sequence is TGTGCCAGCTCCGCGGGGGGGGCCTCCGGCCCCGGGGAGCTGTTTTTT. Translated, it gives CASSAGGASGPGELFF.

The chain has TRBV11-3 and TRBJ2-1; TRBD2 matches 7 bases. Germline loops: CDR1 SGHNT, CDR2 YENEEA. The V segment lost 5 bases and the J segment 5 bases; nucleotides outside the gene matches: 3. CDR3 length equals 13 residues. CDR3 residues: CASSLTSHNEQFF. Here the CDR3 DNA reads TGTGCCAGCAGCCTGACTAGCCACAATGAGCAGTTCTTC. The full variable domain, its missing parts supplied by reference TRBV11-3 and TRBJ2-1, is EAGVVQSPRYKIIEKKQPVAFWCNPISGHNTLYWYLQNLGQGPELLIRYENEEAVDDSQLPKDRFSAERLKGVDSTLKIQPAELGDSAVYLCASSLTSHNEQFFGPGTRLTVL.

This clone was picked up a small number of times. The CDR3 region has the DNA TGCGCCAGCAGCTTACGGCAGGGTAGCTCTGGGGCCAACGTCCTGACTTTC. Encoded protein: CASSLRQGSSGANVLTF. This chain joins TRBV5-1 and TRBJ2-6; TRBD1 might be the D (5 bases). This CDR3 has 17 residues. Germline V CDR1 and CDR2: SGHRS, YFSETQ. With 2 bases removed from V and 0 bases from J, the gap between germline ends came to 12 bases.

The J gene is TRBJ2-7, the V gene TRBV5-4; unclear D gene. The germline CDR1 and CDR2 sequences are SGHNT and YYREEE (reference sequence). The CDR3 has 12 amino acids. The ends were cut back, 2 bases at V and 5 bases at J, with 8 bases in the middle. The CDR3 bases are TGTGCCAGCAGCTTCATCGGTCACGAGCAGTACTTC. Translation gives CASSFIGHEQYF.

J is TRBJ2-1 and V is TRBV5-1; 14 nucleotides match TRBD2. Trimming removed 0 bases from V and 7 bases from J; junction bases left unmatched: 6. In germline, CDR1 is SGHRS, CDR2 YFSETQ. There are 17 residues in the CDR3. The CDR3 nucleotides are TGCGCCAGCAGCTTGGTTGGGACTAGCGGGAGTCTGAATGAGCAGTTCTTC. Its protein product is CASSLVGTSGSLNEQFF.

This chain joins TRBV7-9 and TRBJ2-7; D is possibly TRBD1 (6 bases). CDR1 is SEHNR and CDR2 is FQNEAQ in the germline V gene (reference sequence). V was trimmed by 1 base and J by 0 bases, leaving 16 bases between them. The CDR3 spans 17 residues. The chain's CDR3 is CASSLVAGVLSSYEQYF. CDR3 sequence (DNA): TGTGCCAGCAGCTTAGTGGCAGGGGTACTAAGCTCCTACGAGCAGTACTTC.

The CDR3 protein is CATTGAPGNTIYF. Here the CDR3 DNA reads TGTGCCACCACAGGGGCCCCTGGAAACACCATATATTTT. The chain joins TRBV28 to TRBJ1-3, with TRBD1 matching 7 bases. CDR1 and CDR2 from the germline V gene are MDHEN and SYDVKM. V lost 10 bases, J lost 2 bases, and 5 bases stayed unmatched. This CDR3 spans 13 amino acids.

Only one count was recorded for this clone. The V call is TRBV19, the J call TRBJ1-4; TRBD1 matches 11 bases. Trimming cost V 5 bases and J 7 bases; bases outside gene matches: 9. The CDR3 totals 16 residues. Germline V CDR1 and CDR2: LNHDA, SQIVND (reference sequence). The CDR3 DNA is TGTGCCAGTAGTCCGGGACAGGGGGTCGGCGGTGAAAAACTGTTTTTT. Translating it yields CASSPGQGVGGEKLFF.

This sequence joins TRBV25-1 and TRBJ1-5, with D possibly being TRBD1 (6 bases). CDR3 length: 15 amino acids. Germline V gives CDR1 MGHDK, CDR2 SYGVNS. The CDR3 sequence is CEPYRQGYLNQPQHF. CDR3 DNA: TGTGAACCGTATCGTCAGGGGTACCTCAATCAGCCCCAGCATTTT.

CDR3 bases: TGTGCCAGCAGTTTCGAAGCGTACAATGAGCAGTTCTTC. Residues: CASSFEAYNEQFF. The V and J genes are TRBV27 and TRBJ2-1, with D hard to call. CDR3 size: 13 residues. V dropped 3 bases and J dropped 4 bases, with 7 bases sitting between them. Germline values: CDR1 MNHEY, CDR2 SMNVEV (reference sequence).

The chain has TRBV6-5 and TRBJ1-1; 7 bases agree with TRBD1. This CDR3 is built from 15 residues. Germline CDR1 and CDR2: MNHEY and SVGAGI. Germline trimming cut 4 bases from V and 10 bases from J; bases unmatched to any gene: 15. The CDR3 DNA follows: TGTGCCAGCAGTTTAAACAGGGGTGGAGTGGCTGGAGCTTTCTTT. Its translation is CASSLNRGGVAGAFF.

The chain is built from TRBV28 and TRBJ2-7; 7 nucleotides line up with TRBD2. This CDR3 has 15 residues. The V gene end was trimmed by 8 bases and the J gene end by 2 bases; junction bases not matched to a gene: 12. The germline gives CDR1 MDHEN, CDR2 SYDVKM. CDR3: CASGPAPSGTYEQYF. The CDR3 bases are TGTGCCAGCGGCCCTGCTCCCAGCGGGACCTACGAGCAGTACTTC.

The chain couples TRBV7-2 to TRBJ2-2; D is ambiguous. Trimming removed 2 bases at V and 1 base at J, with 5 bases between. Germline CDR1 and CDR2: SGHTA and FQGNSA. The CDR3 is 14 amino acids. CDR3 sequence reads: CASSLSLNTGELFF. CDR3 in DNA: TGTGCCAGCAGCTTAAGCCTGAACACCGGGGAGCTGTTTTTT.

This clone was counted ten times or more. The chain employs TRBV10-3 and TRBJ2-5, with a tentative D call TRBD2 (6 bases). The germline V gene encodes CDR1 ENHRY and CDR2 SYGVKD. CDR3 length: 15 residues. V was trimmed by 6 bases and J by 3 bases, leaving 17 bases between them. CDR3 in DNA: TGTGCCATCAGACCTGGTCGGGTAGCGGAAGAGACCCAGTACTTC. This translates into CAIRPGRVAEETQYF.

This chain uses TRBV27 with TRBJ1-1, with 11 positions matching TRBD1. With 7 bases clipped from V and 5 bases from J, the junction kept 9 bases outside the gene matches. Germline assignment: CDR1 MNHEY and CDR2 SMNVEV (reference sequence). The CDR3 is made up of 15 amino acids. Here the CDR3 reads CASNHGQGARTEAFF. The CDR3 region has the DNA TGTGCCAGCAACCATGGACAGGGGGCGCGTACTGAAGCTTTCTTT.

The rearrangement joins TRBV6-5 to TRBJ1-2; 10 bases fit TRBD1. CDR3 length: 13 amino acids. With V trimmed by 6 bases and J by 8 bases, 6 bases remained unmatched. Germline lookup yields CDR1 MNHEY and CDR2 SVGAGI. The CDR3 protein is CASRGGTGEGYTF. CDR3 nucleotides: TGTGCCAGCAGAGGTGGGACAGGGGAAGGCTACACCTTC.

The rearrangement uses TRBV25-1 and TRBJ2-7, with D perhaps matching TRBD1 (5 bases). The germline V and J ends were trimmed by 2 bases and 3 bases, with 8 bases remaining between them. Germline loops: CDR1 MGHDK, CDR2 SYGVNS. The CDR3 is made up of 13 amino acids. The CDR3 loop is CASSEVRGYEQYF. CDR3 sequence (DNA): TGTGCCAGCAGTGAAGTTAGGGGCTACGAGCAGTACTTC.